This T cell receptor (beta chain) stems from a study of T cell repertoires in ileal Crohn's disease. Time point in this sample: neoterminal ileum biopsy at postoperative endoscopy, about 6 months after surgery. Deletions cut 3 bases from V and 0 bases from J, with 13 bases between. CDR1 and CDR2 from the germline V gene are SGHDT and YYEEEE. The CDR3 has 15 amino acids. Method: immunoSEQ multiplex PCR; TCRdb's copy keeps in-frame clones and lacks some. The sample holds about 630 clones, 75% to 85% seen once. Sequenced sample: ileal tissue. The source is an adult with Crohn's disease. This rearrangement joins TRBV5-6 to TRBJ2-7; the D gene is possibly TRBD1 (6 bases). CDR3 sequence (DNA): TGTGCCAGCAGCTCCCTAGGACAGCCCTCCTACGAGCAGTACTTC. It specifies CASSSLGQPSYEQYF. Supplemented by reference TRBV5-6 and TRBJ2-7, the full variable domain reads DAGVTQSPTHLIKTRGQQVTLRCSPKSGHDTVSWYQQALGQGPQFIFQYYEEEERQRGNFPDRFSGHQFPNYSSELNVNALLLGDSALYLCASSSLGQPSYEQYFGPGTRLTVT.